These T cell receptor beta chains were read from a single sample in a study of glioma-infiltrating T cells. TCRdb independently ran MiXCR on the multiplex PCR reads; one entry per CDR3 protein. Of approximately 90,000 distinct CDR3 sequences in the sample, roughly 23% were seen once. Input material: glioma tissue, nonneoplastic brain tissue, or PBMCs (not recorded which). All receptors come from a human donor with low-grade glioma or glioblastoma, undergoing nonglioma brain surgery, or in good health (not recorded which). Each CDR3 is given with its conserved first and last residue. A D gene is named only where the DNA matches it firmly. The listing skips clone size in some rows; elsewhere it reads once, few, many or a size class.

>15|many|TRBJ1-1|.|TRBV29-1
CSVEDLKTPHTEAFF
TGCAGCGTTGAAGATCTGAAGACACCGCACACTGAAGCTTTCTTT
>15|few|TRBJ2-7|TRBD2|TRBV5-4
CASSSIRGGTYEQYF
TGTGCCAGCAGCTCCATCCGGGGGGGGACCTACGAGCAGTACTTC
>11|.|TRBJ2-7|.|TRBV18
CASSYNYEQYF
TGTGCCAGCTCATATAACTACGAGCAGTACTTC
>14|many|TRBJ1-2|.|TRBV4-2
CASSQDRAGDGYTF
TGTGCCAGCAGCCAAGATAGGGCAGGGGATGGCTACACCTTC
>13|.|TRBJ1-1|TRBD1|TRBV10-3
CASQSGGNTEAFF
TGTGCCAGCCAGTCAGGGGGTAATACTGAAGCTTTCTTT
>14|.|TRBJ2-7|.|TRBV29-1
CSVEDSQGYYGQYF
TGCAGCGTTGAAGATAGCCAGGGATACTACGGGCAGTACTTC
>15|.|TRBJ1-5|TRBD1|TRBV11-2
CASSAGQGLGQPQHF
TGTGCCAGCAGCGCCGGACAGGGGTTGGGTCAGCCCCAGCATTTT
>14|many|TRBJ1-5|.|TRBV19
CASSIASLYQPQHF
TGTGCCAGTAGTATAGCCAGCCTCTATCAGCCCCAGCATTTT
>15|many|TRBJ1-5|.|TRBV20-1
CSARDSKASNQPQHF
TGCAGTGCTAGAGATTCAAAGGCTAGCAATCAGCCCCAGCATTTT
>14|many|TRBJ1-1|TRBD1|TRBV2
CASSLRQGFTEAFF
TGTGCCAGCAGCCTGAGACAGGGGTTCACTGAAGCTTTCTTT
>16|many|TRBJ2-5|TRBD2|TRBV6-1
CASRRTSGGAGETQYF
TGTGCCAGCAGGCGGACTAGCGGGGGGGCAGGGGAGACCCAGTACTTC
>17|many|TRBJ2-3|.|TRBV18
CASSPTTLAPGTDTQYF
TGTGCCAGCTCACCAACAACACTCGCTCCGGGGACAGATACGCAGTATTTT
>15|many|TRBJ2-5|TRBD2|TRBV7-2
CASSLLAGGQETQYF
TGTGCCAGCAGCTTATTAGCGGGGGGGCAGGAGACCCAGTACTTC
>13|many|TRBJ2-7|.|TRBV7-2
CASSAGRSYEQYF
TGTGCCAGCAGCGCGGGACGGTCCTACGAGCAGTACTTC
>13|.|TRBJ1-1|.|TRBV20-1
CSVPMRADTEAFF
TGCAGTGTTCCAATGAGGGCCGACACTGAAGCTTTCTTT
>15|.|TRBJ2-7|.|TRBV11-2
CASSYTVLVPNEQYF
TGTGCCAGCAGCTATACAGTGCTGGTTCCCAACGAGCAGTACTTC
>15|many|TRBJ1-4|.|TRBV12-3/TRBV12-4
CASSSQTGRNEKLFF
TGTGCCAGCAGTTCTCAGACAGGAAGAAATGAAAAACTGTTTTTT
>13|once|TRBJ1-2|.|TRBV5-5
CASSGDGRYGYTF
TGTGCCAGCAGCGGGGACGGCCGCTATGGCTACACCTTC
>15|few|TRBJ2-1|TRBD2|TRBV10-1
CASSDSGSSYNEQFF
TGCGCCAGCAGCGATAGCGGGAGCTCCTACAATGAGCAGTTCTTC
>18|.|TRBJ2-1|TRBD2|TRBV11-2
CASRLGLAGGYSYNEQFF
TGTGCCAGCAGATTGGGACTAGCGGGGGGGTACTCCTACAATGAGCAGTTCTTC
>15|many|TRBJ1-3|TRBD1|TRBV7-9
CASSIRQGSGNTIYF
TGTGCCAGCAGCATCCGACAGGGTTCAGGAAACACCATATATTTT